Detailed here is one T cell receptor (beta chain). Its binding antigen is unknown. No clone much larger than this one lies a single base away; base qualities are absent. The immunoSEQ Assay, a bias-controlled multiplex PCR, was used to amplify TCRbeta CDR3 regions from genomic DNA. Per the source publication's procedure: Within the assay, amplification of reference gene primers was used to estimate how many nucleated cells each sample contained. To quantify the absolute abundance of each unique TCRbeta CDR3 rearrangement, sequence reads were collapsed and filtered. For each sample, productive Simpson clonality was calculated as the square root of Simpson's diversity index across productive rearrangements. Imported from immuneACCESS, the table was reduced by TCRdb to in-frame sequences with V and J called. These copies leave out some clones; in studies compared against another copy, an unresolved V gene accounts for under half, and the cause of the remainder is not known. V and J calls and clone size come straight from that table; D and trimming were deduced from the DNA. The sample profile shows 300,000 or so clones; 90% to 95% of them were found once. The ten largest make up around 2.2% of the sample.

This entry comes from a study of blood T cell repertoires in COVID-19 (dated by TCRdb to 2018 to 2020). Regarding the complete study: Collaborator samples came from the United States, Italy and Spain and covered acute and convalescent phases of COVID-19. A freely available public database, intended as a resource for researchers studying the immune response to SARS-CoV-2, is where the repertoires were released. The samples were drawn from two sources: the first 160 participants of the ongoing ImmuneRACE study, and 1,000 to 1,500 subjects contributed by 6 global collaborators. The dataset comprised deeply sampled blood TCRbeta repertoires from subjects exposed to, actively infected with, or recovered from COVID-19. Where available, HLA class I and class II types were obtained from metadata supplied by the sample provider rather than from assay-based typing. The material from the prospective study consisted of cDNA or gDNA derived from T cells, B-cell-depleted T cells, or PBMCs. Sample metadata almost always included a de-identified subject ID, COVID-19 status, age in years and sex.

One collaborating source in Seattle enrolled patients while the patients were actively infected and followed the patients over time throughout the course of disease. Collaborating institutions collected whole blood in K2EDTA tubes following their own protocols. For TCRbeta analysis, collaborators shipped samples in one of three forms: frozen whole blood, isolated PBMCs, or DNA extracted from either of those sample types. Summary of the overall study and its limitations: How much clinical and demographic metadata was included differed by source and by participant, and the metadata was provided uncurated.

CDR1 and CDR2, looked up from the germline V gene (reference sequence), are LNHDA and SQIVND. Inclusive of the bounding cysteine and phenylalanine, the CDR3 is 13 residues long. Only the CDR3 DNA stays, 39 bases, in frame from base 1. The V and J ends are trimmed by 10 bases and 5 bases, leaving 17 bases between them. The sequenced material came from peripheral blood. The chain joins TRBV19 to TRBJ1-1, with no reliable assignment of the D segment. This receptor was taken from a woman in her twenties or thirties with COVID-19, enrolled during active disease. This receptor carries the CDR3 CATGGGPGTEAFF. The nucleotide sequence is TGTGCCACTGGCGGCGGGCCTGGGACTGAAGCTTTCTTT. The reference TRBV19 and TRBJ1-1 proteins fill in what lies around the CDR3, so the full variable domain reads DGGITQSPKYLFRKEGQNVTLSCEQNLNHDAMYWYRQDPGQGLRLIYYSQIVNDFQKGDIAEGYSVSREKKESFPLTVTSAQKNPTAFYLCATGGGPGTEAFFGQGTRLTVV.